These 22 T cell receptor beta chains share one sample of origin, sequenced in a study of blood T cell repertoires in COVID-19. Measured with immunoSEQ multiplex PCR; TCRdb has only the in-frame clones, and not every one. The data show about 110,000 clones, with about 85% seen just once and approximately 5% held by the top ten. The sequenced material came from peripheral blood. All receptors derive from a human donor in a cohort sampled during active COVID-19.

J is TRBJ2-1 and V is TRBV7-2, with 7 bases lining up with TRBD2. V dropped 3 bases and J dropped 8; count of bases not matched to a gene: 7. This CDR3 comprises 14 residues. CDR1 is SGHTA and CDR2 is FQGNSA in the germline V gene. The CDR3 sequence: CASSLVTREYEQFF. CDR3 nucleotides: TGTGCCAGCAGCTTGGTCACGCGGGAGTATGAGCAGTTCTTC.

This chain links TRBV27 with TRBJ2-5; 8 positions match TRBD1. The germline gives CDR1 MNHEY, CDR2 SMNVEV (reference sequence). The ends lost 5 bases at V and 5 bases at J; junction bases unmatched: 22. This CDR3 has 19 amino acids. CDR3 protein: CASSNVPGQDDQFKETQYF. CDR3 in DNA: TGTGCCAGCAGTAACGTCCCGGGACAGGACGATCAATTCAAGGAGACCCAGTACTTC.

The gene calls are TRBV4-2 and TRBJ1-6, with D possibly TRBD1 on 6 matching bases. The V end lost 3 bases, the J end lost 5 bases, and 14 bases lay between the germline ends. The germline CDR1 and CDR2 sequences are LGHNA and YNFKEQ. The CDR3 has 16 amino acids. CDR3 bases: TGTGCCAGCAGCCAGCCCCCGGGACAAAATAATTCACCCCTCCACTTT. It encodes CASSQPPGQNNSPLHF.

In the case of this clone: The final CDR3 position lacks the conserved phenylalanine or tryptophan, pointing to a likely read error. The limits of the CDR3 on the DNA are not certain, so only TCRdb's listed CDR3 is given. This chain links TRBV25-1 with TRBJ2-7; whether TRBD1, the table's D call, matches the DNA was not checked. Germline V gives CDR1 MGHDK, CDR2 SYGVNS. 13 amino acids form the CDR3, both terminal residues included. The chain's CDR3 is CASNSGTGRPAAL.

The CDR3 DNA follows: TGTGCCAGCAGCTCCCTGTTAGCGGGCTTCTACAATGAGCAGTTCTTC. Translation: CASSSLLAGFYNEQFF. The rearrangement uses TRBV28 and TRBJ2-1; 7 nucleotides agree with TRBD2. The CDR3 contains 16 residues. V lost 6 bases to trimming and J lost 3 bases; unmatched junction nucleotides: 11. CDR1 and CDR2 (germline): MDHEN, SYDVKM.

The chain uses TRBV30 and TRBJ2-4, with 14 bases identical to TRBD2. The CDR3 runs to 15 residues. Per the germline V gene, CDR1 is GTSNPN and CDR2 is SVGIG (reference sequence). Trimming removed 0 bases from V and 6 bases from J; junction bases left unmatched: 1. CDR3 loop: CAWSVGTSGRNIQYF. The CDR3 DNA follows: TGTGCCTGGAGTGTTGGGACTAGCGGGAGAAACATTCAGTACTTC.

The chain employs TRBV24-1 and TRBJ2-4, with TRBD2 as a possible D gene (5 bases). The CDR3 has 14 residues. The ends were cut back, 4 bases at V and 7 bases at J, with 13 bases in the middle. CDR1 is KGHDR, CDR2 SFDVKD, per germline. Written as DNA, the CDR3 is TGTGCCACCAGTGACCCTAGCTCGGGGAACATTCAGTACTTC. Residues: CATSDPSSGNIQYF.

This rearrangement joins TRBV4-1 to TRBJ2-3; 8 bases match TRBD2. The trim removed 4 bases at V and 2 bases at J, leaving 17 bases unmatched. Germline V lookup: CDR1 MGHRA, CDR2 YSYEKL. The CDR3 consists of 19 residues. The CDR3 region is CASSRNSRTSGAYTDTQYF. CDR3 in DNA: TGCGCCAGCAGCCGAAACTCCCGAACTAGCGGAGCTTACACAGATACGCAGTATTTT.

Here the CDR3 reads CASSSIQGAWTEAFF. The CDR3, as DNA: TGTGCCAGCAGCTCGATACAGGGGGCATGGACTGAAGCTTTCTTT. This chain links TRBV11-2 with TRBJ1-1; 9 bases are a match to TRBD1. Trimming cost V 4 bases and J 5 bases; bases outside gene matches: 8. Germline loops: CDR1 SGHAT, CDR2 FQNNGV. The CDR3 is 15 residues long.

The chain is built from TRBV6-1 and TRBJ2-1, with D maybe TRBD2 (6 bases). Germline assignment: CDR1 MNHNS and CDR2 SASEGT. The V end was cut by 3 bases, the J end by 9 bases, with 9 bases between. The CDR3 runs to 12 residues. The CDR3: CASSEAGFEQFF. CDR3 coding DNA: TGTGCCAGCAGTGAGGCGGGGTTTGAGCAGTTCTTC.

This clone was recorded once. This chain links TRBV7-3 with TRBJ2-3; 13 bases align to TRBD2. This CDR3 comprises 14 residues. Germline V gene sequence: CDR1 SGHTA, CDR2 FQGTGA. With V trimmed by 5 bases and J by 5 bases, 1 base remained unmatched. CDR3 amino acids: CASSRTSGGDTQYF. As DNA, the CDR3 is TGTGCCAGCAGCCGGACTAGCGGGGGAGATACGCAGTATTTT.

This sequence joins TRBV7-2 and TRBJ2-2; D uncertain. The CDR3 has 13 residues. Per germline, CDR1 SGHTA and CDR2 FQGNSA. V lost 0 bases, J lost 6 bases, and 5 bases lay in between. The CDR3 protein is CASSLAASGELFF. DNA of the CDR3: TGTGCCAGCAGCTTAGCAGCGTCCGGGGAGCTGTTTTTT. Full variable domain (remainder filled in from reference TRBV7-2 and TRBJ2-2): GAGVSQSPSNKVTEKGKDVELRCDPISGHTALYWYRQSLGQGLEFLIYFQGNSAPDKSGLPSDRFSAERTGGSVSTLTIQRTQQEDSAVYLCASSLAASGELFFGEGSRLTVL.

The chain combines TRBV11-2 with TRBJ1-3; possibly TRBD1 for D (5 bases). The CDR3 extends over 16 amino acids. Germline CDR1 reads SGHAT; CDR2 reads FQNNGV. Trimming removed 5 bases at V and 4 bases at J, with 18 bases between. CDR3 protein: CASSLTPRGYGNTIYF. The CDR3 DNA follows: TGTGCCAGCAGCCTCACCCCCCGGGGGTACGGAAACACCATATATTTT.

The gene calls are TRBV7-8 and TRBJ1-3, with TRBD1 identical over 8 bases. Germline values: CDR1 SGHVS, CDR2 FQNEAQ. The CDR3 spans 17 residues. With V trimmed by 3 bases and J by 0 bases, 7 bases remained unmatched. The chain's CDR3 is CASSFRDRQTSGNTIYF. CDR3 DNA: TGTGCCAGCAGCTTCCGGGACAGGCAAACCTCTGGAAACACCATATATTTT. Full variable domain (missing parts from reference TRBV7-8 and TRBJ1-3): GAGVSQSPRYKVAKRGQDVALRCDPISGHVSLFWYQQALGQGPEFLTYFQNEAQLDKSGLPSDRFFAERPEGSVSTLKIQRTQQEDSAVYLCASSFRDRQTSGNTIYFGEGSWLTVV.

The V gene is TRBV5-4, the J gene TRBJ2-1; 7 bases fit TRBD2. Trimming removed 4 bases from V and 5 bases from J; junction bases left unmatched: 9. This CDR3 contains 15 residues. Germline lookup yields CDR1 SGHNT and CDR2 YYREEE (reference sequence). The CDR3 nucleotides read TGTGCCAGCAGCCCCGGGGTTCTAGCGGACAATGAGCAGTTCTTC. Translating gives CASSPGVLADNEQFF.

V and J are TRBV9 and TRBJ2-1, with 9 positions matching TRBD1. The CDR3 runs 16 residues. Unmatched junction bases numbered 4, after V lost 0 bases and J lost 3 bases. Per the germline V gene, CDR1 is SGDLS and CDR2 is YYNGEE. CDR3 loop: CASSVVGQGSYNEQFF. In DNA form, the CDR3 reads TGTGCCAGCAGCGTAGTGGGACAGGGCAGCTACAATGAGCAGTTCTTC.

The chain couples TRBV4-1 to TRBJ1-1, with D unclear. Germline V CDR1 and CDR2: MGHRA, YSYEKL. Trimming shortened V by 1 base and J by 3 bases, and 9 bases separated the two germline ends. The CDR3 is 14 residues long. Here the CDR3 DNA reads TGCGCCAGCAGCCAAGTTGTCGAGTACACTGAAGCTTTCTTT. This codes for CASSQVVEYTEAFF.

This clone is a singleton in its sample. V and J are TRBV10-1 and TRBJ2-1, with 10 bases aligning to TRBD1. The CDR3 covers 15 residues. Germline V lookup: CDR1 WNHNN, CDR2 SYGVQD (reference sequence). V lost 6 bases and J lost 10; bases outside the gene matches: 12. CDR3 region: CASSAGTGVQGEQFF. CDR3 in DNA: TGCGCCAGCAGCGCCGGGACAGGGGTTCAAGGCGAGCAGTTCTTC.

V usage is TRBV30 and J usage is TRBJ2-2; D is possibly TRBD1 (6 bases). Trimming left V 0 bases short and J 8 bases short, with 16 bases between. The germline CDR1 and CDR2 sequences are GTSNPN and SVGIG (reference sequence). CDR3 length equals 15 residues. CDR3 residues: CAWSVSGHRTGELFF. CDR3 nucleotides: TGTGCCTGGAGTGTATCGGGACATCGAACTGGGGAGCTGTTTTTT.

This chain uses TRBV5-1 with TRBJ1-4; weak D call: TRBD1 (6 bases). Germline values: CDR1 SGHRS, CDR2 YFSETQ. The V end was cut by 1 base, the J end by 6 bases, with 13 bases between. This CDR3 is 15 amino acids long. This CDR3 reads CASSLWGRLDEKLFF. The DNA of the CDR3 is TGCGCCAGCAGCTTGTGGGGGCGCTTAGATGAAAAACTGTTTTTT.

The rearrangement joins TRBV7-2 to TRBJ2-3; D may be TRBD2 (5 bases). Per the germline V gene, CDR1 is SGHTA and CDR2 is FQGNSA. The CDR3 is 12 residues long. V was pared by 4 bases and J by 6 bases, with 8 bases between. CDR3 amino acids: CASSYPGDTQYF. The CDR3 DNA sequence: TGTGCCAGCAGCTATCCGGGGGATACGCAGTATTTT.

V is TRBV15 and J is TRBJ2-7, with D perhaps TRBD2 (7 bases). Germline CDR1 is LNHNV and CDR2 is YYDKDF (reference sequence). The CDR3 is 12 amino acids. V was clipped by 5 bases and J by 6 bases, with 11 bases between them. In DNA, the CDR3 is TGTGCCACCAGCGAGGGGGGGGGCGAGCAGTACTTC. It encodes CATSEGGGEQYF.